The rows below give T cell receptor beta chains drawn from one sample of a study of T-cell memory formation after mild COVID-19. A single record per CDR3 protein comes from TCRdb applying MiXCR to the 5' RACE reads. The sample yields under 150,000 distinct CDR3 sequences, approximately 21% seen once. The sequencing input was PBMCs or a T cell subset sorted from them (not recorded which). The receptors were sampled from a man aged 18 to 35 who had mild COVID-19 (a few samples of this study predate the infection). Cell type and time point are not known. Each CDR3 is given with its conserved first and last residue. Each record gives: J gene, V gene, clone size, CDR3 protein. Where a row states a size, it is once, few, many or the class of an expanded clone; other rows omit it.

j_call: TRBJ1-5
v_call: TRBV4-1
clone_size: few
cdr3_aa: CASSQGDRGLQPQHF

j_call: TRBJ2-1
v_call: TRBV10-3
clone_size: few
cdr3_aa: CAISEPYLEQFF

j_call: TRBJ2-1
v_call: TRBV5-1
clone_size: -
cdr3_aa: CASTFNGRFNEQFF

j_call: TRBJ1-3
v_call: TRBV29-1
clone_size: -
cdr3_aa: CSVEWSSGNTIYF

j_call: TRBJ2-6
v_call: TRBV2
clone_size: many
cdr3_aa: CASSEGGSSSGANVLTF

j_call: TRBJ2-3
v_call: TRBV3-1
clone_size: -
cdr3_aa: CASSQVPLAGSDTQYF

j_call: TRBJ2-3
v_call: TRBV27
clone_size: few
cdr3_aa: CASSLWPDTQYF

j_call: TRBJ2-1
v_call: TRBV20-1
clone_size: -
cdr3_aa: CSAGSRSGARNEQFF

j_call: TRBJ1-3
v_call: TRBV5-6
clone_size: few
cdr3_aa: CASKLGNTIYF

j_call: TRBJ2-1
v_call: TRBV11-2
clone_size: few
cdr3_aa: CASSWALRNEQFF

j_call: TRBJ2-3
v_call: TRBV4-2
clone_size: -
cdr3_aa: CASTANTGAADTQYF

j_call: TRBJ1-1
v_call: TRBV27
clone_size: -
cdr3_aa: CASSLGPGYTEAFF

j_call: TRBJ2-3
v_call: TRBV6-6
clone_size: -
cdr3_aa: CASTGTGVPSDTQYF

j_call: TRBJ2-7
v_call: TRBV4-1
clone_size: few
cdr3_aa: CASSQDLVGTREQYF

j_call: TRBJ2-1
v_call: TRBV20-1
clone_size: -
cdr3_aa: CSAIPGGREQFF

j_call: TRBJ2-1
v_call: TRBV12-3/TRBV12-4
clone_size: few
cdr3_aa: CASSPHPVPNEQFF

j_call: TRBJ1-1
v_call: TRBV30
clone_size: -
cdr3_aa: CAWTQRRVDTEAFF

j_call: TRBJ2-2
v_call: TRBV6-5
clone_size: -
cdr3_aa: CASSYSTGELFF

j_call: TRBJ2-6
v_call: TRBV6-5
clone_size: few
cdr3_aa: CASSYGSFGANVLTF

j_call: TRBJ2-4
v_call: TRBV10-3
clone_size: few
cdr3_aa: CAISEDGPSADIQYF

j_call: TRBJ2-7
v_call: TRBV29-1
clone_size: few
cdr3_aa: CSVELGQGGNEQYF

j_call: TRBJ1-1
v_call: TRBV6-5
clone_size: -
cdr3_aa: CASGVQNTEAFF

j_call: TRBJ1-1
v_call: TRBV12-3/TRBV12-4
clone_size: -
cdr3_aa: CASSLETGMAEAFF

j_call: TRBJ2-5
v_call: TRBV6-5
clone_size: -
cdr3_aa: CASSLEGVVETQYF

j_call: TRBJ2-3
v_call: TRBV5-1
clone_size: -
cdr3_aa: CASSPLLGDTDTQYF

j_call: TRBJ1-2
v_call: TRBV6-1
clone_size: -
cdr3_aa: CASSDGGGRGYTF

j_call: TRBJ2-7
v_call: TRBV11-2
clone_size: -
cdr3_aa: CASSLQQAYEQYF

j_call: TRBJ2-7
v_call: TRBV5-1
clone_size: few
cdr3_aa: CASSLVAGPEQYF

j_call: TRBJ2-1
v_call: TRBV11-2
clone_size: -
cdr3_aa: CASSLVSTSGSNEQFF

j_call: TRBJ1-5
v_call: TRBV6-1
clone_size: few
cdr3_aa: CASSEFRGNQPQHF

j_call: TRBJ1-5
v_call: TRBV27
clone_size: -
cdr3_aa: CASSLSGTGAGQPQHF

j_call: TRBJ2-2
v_call: TRBV12-3/TRBV12-4
clone_size: -
cdr3_aa: CASSPPRSLDTGELFF

j_call: TRBJ2-7
v_call: TRBV7-6
clone_size: few
cdr3_aa: CASSSADGYEQYF

j_call: TRBJ2-5
v_call: TRBV3-1
clone_size: -
cdr3_aa: CASWIDQETQYF

j_call: TRBJ2-7
v_call: TRBV4-3
clone_size: -
cdr3_aa: CASSQDRVYSYEQYF

j_call: TRBJ1-2
v_call: TRBV20-1
clone_size: few
cdr3_aa: CSAREREGYTF

j_call: TRBJ2-3
v_call: TRBV7-2
clone_size: -
cdr3_aa: CASSSPTTDTQYF

j_call: TRBJ2-7
v_call: TRBV7-9
clone_size: many
cdr3_aa: CASSLAGTYEQYF

j_call: TRBJ2-7
v_call: TRBV11-2
clone_size: -
cdr3_aa: CASASDGKLYEQYF

j_call: TRBJ2-1
v_call: TRBV6-1
clone_size: -
cdr3_aa: CASTAHAAVSWEQFF

j_call: TRBJ2-2
v_call: TRBV12-3/TRBV12-4
clone_size: few
cdr3_aa: CASSFFGQGSTSGGQTGELFF

j_call: TRBJ1-2
v_call: TRBV7-6
clone_size: -
cdr3_aa: CASSPRETGLNGYTF

j_call: TRBJ1-1
v_call: TRBV10-2
clone_size: -
cdr3_aa: CASKTRENTEAFF

j_call: TRBJ1-2
v_call: TRBV29-1
clone_size: -
cdr3_aa: CSVSPGTDTYGYTF

j_call: TRBJ2-2
v_call: TRBV6-1
clone_size: -
cdr3_aa: CPDGGGTNTGELFF

j_call: TRBJ2-3
v_call: TRBV11-2
clone_size: -
cdr3_aa: CASSLGSLGDYTDTQYF

j_call: TRBJ2-7
v_call: TRBV6-6
clone_size: few
cdr3_aa: CASSSNHVSYEQYF

j_call: TRBJ2-1
v_call: TRBV7-6
clone_size: few
cdr3_aa: CASSLAQGGSYNEQFF

j_call: TRBJ1-2
v_call: TRBV3-1
clone_size: few
cdr3_aa: CASSLMDYGYTF

j_call: TRBJ2-2
v_call: TRBV7-9
clone_size: few
cdr3_aa: CASSLVGKNTGELFF

j_call: TRBJ2-3
v_call: TRBV29-1
clone_size: -
cdr3_aa: CSAGTGEDTQYF

j_call: TRBJ2-5
v_call: TRBV6-2/TRBV6-3
clone_size: -
cdr3_aa: CASSNYREASEETQYF

j_call: TRBJ1-6
v_call: TRBV7-9
clone_size: few
cdr3_aa: CASSLLGSPLHF

j_call: TRBJ1-2
v_call: TRBV9
clone_size: few
cdr3_aa: CASSVGTGGNYGYTF

j_call: TRBJ2-2
v_call: TRBV4-1
clone_size: few
cdr3_aa: CASSQVTGGIGELFF

j_call: TRBJ1-2
v_call: TRBV6-5
clone_size: few
cdr3_aa: CASSYAGCYGYTF

j_call: TRBJ1-5
v_call: TRBV12-3/TRBV12-4
clone_size: once
cdr3_aa: CASSTDSSQPQHF

j_call: TRBJ2-1
v_call: TRBV7-8
clone_size: -
cdr3_aa: CASSLEGPEGNEQFF

j_call: TRBJ1-2
v_call: TRBV4-2
clone_size: -
cdr3_aa: CASSPPNYGYTF

j_call: TRBJ2-1
v_call: TRBV12-5
clone_size: few
cdr3_aa: CASGRTSGGTPGNEQFF